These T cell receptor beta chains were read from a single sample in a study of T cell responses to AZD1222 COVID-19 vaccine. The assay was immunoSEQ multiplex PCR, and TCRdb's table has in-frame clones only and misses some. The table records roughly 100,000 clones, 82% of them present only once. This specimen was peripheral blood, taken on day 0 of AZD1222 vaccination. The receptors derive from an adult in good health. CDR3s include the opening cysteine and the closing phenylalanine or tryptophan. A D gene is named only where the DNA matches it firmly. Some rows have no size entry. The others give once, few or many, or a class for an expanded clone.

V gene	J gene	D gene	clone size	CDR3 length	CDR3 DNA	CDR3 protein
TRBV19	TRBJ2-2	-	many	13	TGTGCCAGTACTGGATCTTACACCGGGGAGCTGTTTTTT	CASTGSYTGELFF
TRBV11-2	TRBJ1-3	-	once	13	TGTGCCAGCAGCTCCCAGGCTGGAAACACCATATATTTT	CASSSQAGNTIYF
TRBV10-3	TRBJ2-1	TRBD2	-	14	TGTGCCATGGCTAACGGGGGGGCAGAGGATGAGCAGTTCTTC	CAMANGGAEDEQFF
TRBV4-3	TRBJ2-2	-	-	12	TGCGCCAGCAGCCAGGGGATCGGGGAGCTGTTTTTT	CASSQGIGELFF
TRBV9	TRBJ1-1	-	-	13	TGTGCCAGCAGCGTAGCGAACAGTCCCCAAACTTTCTTT	CASSVANSPQTFF
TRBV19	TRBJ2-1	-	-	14	TGTGCCAGTAGCGGCTGGGGCAGGGCAGCTGGGCAGTTCTTC	CASSGWGRAAGQFF
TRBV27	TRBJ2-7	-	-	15	TGTGCCAGCGTATCTACGAGGCATGGATCCTACGAGCAGTACTTC	CASVSTRHGSYEQYF
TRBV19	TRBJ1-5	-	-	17	TGTGCCAGTATCCCCAAGGGGGGGCCCTATAGCAATCAGCCCCAGCATTTT	CASIPKGGPYSNQPQHF
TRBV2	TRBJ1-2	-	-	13	TGTGCCAGCAGTGCGGAAGGGGCCTATGGCTACACCTTC	CASSAEGAYGYTF
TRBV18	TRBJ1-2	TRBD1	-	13	TGTGCCAGCTCACTTACGGACAGGGATGGCTACACCTTC	CASSLTDRDGYTF
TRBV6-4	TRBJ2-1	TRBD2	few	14	TGTGCCACCCAGACTAGCGGGGGTTACAATGAGCAGTTCTTC	CATQTSGGYNEQFF
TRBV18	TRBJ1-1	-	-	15	TGTGCCAGCTCACTGGGACATGAAGGAGGCACTGAAGCTTTCTTT	CASSLGHEGGTEAFF
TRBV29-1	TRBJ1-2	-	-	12	TGCAGCGTTGGTTCGGACACCTATGGCTACACCTTC	CSVGSDTYGYTF
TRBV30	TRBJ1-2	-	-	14	TGTGCCTGGAAGACGTCGTGGGGCAGGGATGGCTACACCTTC	CAWKTSWGRDGYTF
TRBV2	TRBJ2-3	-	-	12	TGTGCCAGCGGGCGAAGCACAGATACGCAGTATTTT	CASGRSTDTQYF
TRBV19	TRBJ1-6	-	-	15	TGTGCCAGTAGACCCAACGACCTGGGTAATTCACCCCTCCACTTT	CASRPNDLGNSPLHF
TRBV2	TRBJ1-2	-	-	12	TGTGCCAGCAATACAGGGAGGTATGGCTACACCTTC	CASNTGRYGYTF
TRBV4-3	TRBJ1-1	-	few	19	TGCGCCAGCAGCCAAGAGTTGTGGGAGAGTTCGGGCCGGAACACTGAAGCTTTCTTT	CASSQELWESSGRNTEAFF
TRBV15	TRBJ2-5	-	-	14	TGTGCCACCAGCAGAGATCTAGCCGCAGAGACCCAGTACTTC	CATSRDLAAETQYF
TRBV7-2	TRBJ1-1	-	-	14	TGTGCCAGCAGCCCTCGTTATAAGAACACTGAAGCTTTCTTT	CASSPRYKNTEAFF
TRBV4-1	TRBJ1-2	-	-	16	TGCGCCAGCAGCCAAGATGCAGGGGCGGCTAACTATGGCTACACCTTC	CASSQDAGAANYGYTF
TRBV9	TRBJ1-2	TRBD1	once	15	TGTGCCAGCAGCGGCGCTCAGGACAGGTACTATGGCTACACCTTC	CASSGAQDRYYGYTF
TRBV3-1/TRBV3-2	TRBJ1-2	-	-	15	TGTGCCAGCAGCCAAGGGGTCAAGGGCAACTATGGCTACACCTTC	CASSQGVKGNYGYTF
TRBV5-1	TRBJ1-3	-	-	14	TGCGCCAGCAGCTTGGTTCCGGGGGGAAACACCATATATTTT	CASSLVPGGNTIYF
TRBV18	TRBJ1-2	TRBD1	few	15	TGTGCCAGCTCACCATCGGGAACAGGGGCCGGTGGCTACACCTTC	CASSPSGTGAGGYTF
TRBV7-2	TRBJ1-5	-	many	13	TGTGCCAGCAGCTTACGAGGGGATCAGCCCCAGCATTTT	CASSLRGDQPQHF
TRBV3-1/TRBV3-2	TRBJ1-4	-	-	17	TGTGCCAGCAGCCAAGATGGGGCAGGGGTCGGCCATGAAAAACTGTTTTTT	CASSQDGAGVGHEKLFF
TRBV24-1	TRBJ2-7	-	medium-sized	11	TGTGCCACCAGTGGAGGCTACGAGCAGTACTTC	CATSGGYEQYF
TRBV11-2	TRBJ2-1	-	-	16	TGTGCCAGCAGCTTAACGGGGGGCGTAGGCTACAATGAGCAGTTCTTC	CASSLTGGVGYNEQFF
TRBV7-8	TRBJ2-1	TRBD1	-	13	TGTGCCAGCAGCTGGGACAGGACAAATGAGCAGTTCTTC	CASSWDRTNEQFF
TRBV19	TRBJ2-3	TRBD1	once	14	TGTGCCAGTAGTACCGACAGGGGCACAGATACGCAGTATTTT	CASSTDRGTDTQYF